This T cell receptor beta chain was sequenced in a study of control samples from healthy donors and cancer patients. The germline V gene encodes CDR1 MNHNS and CDR2 SASEGT. The V gene end was trimmed by 2 bases and the J gene end by 5 bases; junction bases not matched to a gene: 1. The CDR3 is 14 amino acids. TCRdb keeps only in-frame clones here, not all; method: immunoSEQ multiplex PCR. In the table there are about 74,000 clones, roughly 88% of which are singletons. The rearrangement links TRBV6-1 to TRBJ2-2, with 8 bases fitting TRBD1. Sequencing was carried out using blood. The sequence was obtained from a woman aged 45-65 years in good health. In DNA form, the CDR3 reads TGTGCCAGCAGTGAAAGGACAGGGACCGGGGAGCTGTTTTTT. Translated: CASSERTGTGELFF.